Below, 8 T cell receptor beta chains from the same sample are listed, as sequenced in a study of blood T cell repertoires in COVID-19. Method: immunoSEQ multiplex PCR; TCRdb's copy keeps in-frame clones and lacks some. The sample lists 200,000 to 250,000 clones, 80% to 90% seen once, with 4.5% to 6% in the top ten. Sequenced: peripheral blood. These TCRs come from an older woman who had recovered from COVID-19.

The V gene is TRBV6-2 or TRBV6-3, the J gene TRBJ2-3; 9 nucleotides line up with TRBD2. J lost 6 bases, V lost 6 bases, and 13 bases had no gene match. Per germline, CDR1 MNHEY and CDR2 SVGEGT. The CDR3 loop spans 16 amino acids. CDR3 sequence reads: CASSPGRAGGHDTQYF. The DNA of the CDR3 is TGTGCCAGCAGCCCCGGAAGGGCGGGGGGGCACGATACGCAGTATTTT.

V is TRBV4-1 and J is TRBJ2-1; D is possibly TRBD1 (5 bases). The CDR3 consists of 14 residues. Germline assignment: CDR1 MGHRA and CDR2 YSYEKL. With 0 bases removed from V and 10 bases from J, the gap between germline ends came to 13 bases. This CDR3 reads CASSQEGVSREQFF. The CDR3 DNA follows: TGCGCCAGCAGCCAAGAAGGGGTCAGCAGAGAGCAGTTCTTC.

CDR3 sequence reads: CASSPSQGGNSPLHF. CDR3 bases: TGCGCCAGCAGCCCGAGCCAGGGGGGAAATTCACCCCTCCACTTT. The V gene is TRBV5-1, the J gene TRBJ1-6; 7 nucleotides match TRBD1. This CDR3 has 15 amino acids. The germline V gene encodes CDR1 SGHRS and CDR2 YFSETQ. V shed 4 bases and J 7 bases; nucleotides not matched to a gene: 8.

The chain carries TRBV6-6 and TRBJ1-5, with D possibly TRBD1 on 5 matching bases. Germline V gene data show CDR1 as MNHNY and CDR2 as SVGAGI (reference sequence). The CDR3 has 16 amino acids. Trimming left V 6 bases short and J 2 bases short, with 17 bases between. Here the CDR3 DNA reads TGTGCCAGCAGGACCCTGGATAGGGGTGGCAATCAGCCCCAGCATTTT. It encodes CASRTLDRGGNQPQHF.

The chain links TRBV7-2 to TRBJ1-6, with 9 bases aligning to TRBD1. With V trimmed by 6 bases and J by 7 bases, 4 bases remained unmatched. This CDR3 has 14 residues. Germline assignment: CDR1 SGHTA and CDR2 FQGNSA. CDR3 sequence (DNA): TGTGCCAGCAGTTTTACAGGGGGCAATTCACCCCTCCACTTT. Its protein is CASSFTGGNSPLHF.

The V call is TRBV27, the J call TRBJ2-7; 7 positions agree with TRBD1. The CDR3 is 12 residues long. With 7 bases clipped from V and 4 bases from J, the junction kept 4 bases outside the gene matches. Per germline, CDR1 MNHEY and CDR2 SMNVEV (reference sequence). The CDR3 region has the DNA TGTGCCAGCATAGGCAGGGGGTACGAGCAGTACTTC. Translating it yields CASIGRGYEQYF.

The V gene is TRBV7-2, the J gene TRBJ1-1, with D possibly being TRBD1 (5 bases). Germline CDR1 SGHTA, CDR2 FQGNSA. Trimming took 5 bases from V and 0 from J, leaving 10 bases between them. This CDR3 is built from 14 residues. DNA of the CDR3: TGTGCCAGCAGCCCGTCGACAGTGAACACTGAAGCTTTCTTT. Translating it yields CASSPSTVNTEAFF.

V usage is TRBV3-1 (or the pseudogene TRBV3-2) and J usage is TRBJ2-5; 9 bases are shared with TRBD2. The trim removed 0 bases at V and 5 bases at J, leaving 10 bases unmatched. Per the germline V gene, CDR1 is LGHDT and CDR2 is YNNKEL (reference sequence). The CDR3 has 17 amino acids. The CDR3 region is CASSQEGLAGRTETQYF. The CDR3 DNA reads TGTGCCAGCAGCCAAGAGGGTCTAGCGGGGAGGACGGAGACCCAGTACTTC.